This T cell receptor beta chain is drawn from a study of regulatory T cells in long-lasting Graves disease. Study observations and caveats: Among samples with persistent disease, TRBV28, TRBJ1-2 and TRBJ2-5 were favored.

TCR beta libraries were built with iRepertoire HTBI primers and Arm-PCR of CDR3 regions. One entry per CDR3 protein, called by TCRdb with MiXCR from the multiplex PCR reads. Among about 500,000 distinct CDR3 sequences listed, about 17% were seen once. The CDR3 extends over 15 amino acids. In germline, CDR1 is MNHNS, CDR2 SASEGT. Trimming removed 3 bases at V and 12 bases at J, with 23 bases between. At least ten counts were recorded for this clonotype. Antigen: not known. Time point indicated: newly diagnosed GD, antithyroid drugs for less than 3 months. PBMCs were the source of the RNA used for TCR sequencing. Each of the patients was recruited from an endocrinology department situated in Xi'an, China. This sample was also put to use in a study of T cells in Graves' hyperthyroidism and ophthalmopathy. As reported in that work: Exclusion of patients followed from uncontrolled infection, other autoimmune disease, pregnancy or lactation.

This chain joins TRBV6-1 and TRBJ1-2, with a tentative D call TRBD1 (6 bases). The clonotype comes from a man aged 40-55 years with Graves disease. Source: peripheral blood mononuclear cells (PBMCs), taken at new diagnosis, from a patient treated with antithyroid drugs. This chain's CDR3 is CASSDWGGRPTADTF. The CDR3 nucleotides read TGTGCCAGCAGTGATTGGGGGGGCAGGCCCACGGCCGACACCTTC.